One and the same sample provided the 21 T cell receptor beta chains below, sequenced in a study of molecular identifiers for immune sequencing clone quantification. TCRdb reprocessed the PCR reads via MiXCR and lists one record per CDR3 protein. The table includes around 480,000 distinct CDR3 sequences, roughly 25% detected once. The sequencing input was naive CD8+ T cells from blood, with Jurkat cell RNA spiked in. The subset: FACS-sorted CD8+CD4-CCR7+CD45RA+ naive T cells. Receptors originate from a human donor in good health. Some libraries in this study had Jurkat cell RNA spiked in.

V is TRBV4-2 and J is TRBJ1-5, with D possibly matching TRBD1 (5 bases). Per the germline V gene, CDR1 is LGHNA and CDR2 is YNFKEQ. The CDR3 is 14 amino acids. Between the trimmed V and J ends, which lost 2 bases and 6 bases, there was a span of 11 bases. The CDR3 loop is CASSQQGQSQPQHF. CDR3 bases: TGTGCCAGCAGCCAACAGGGTCAAAGTCAGCCCCAGCATTTT.

The gene calls are TRBV5-6 and TRBJ1-1; no reliable D call. The V gene lost 6 bases and the J gene lost 4 bases, with 16 bases spanning the gap. CDR1 and CDR2 from the germline V gene are SGHDT and YYEEEE. The CDR3 spans 14 residues. The CDR3 spells CASIGSPTCTEAFF. The CDR3 DNA reads TGTGCCAGCATAGGGTCCCCAACGTGCACTGAAGCTTTCTTT.

This clonotype has just a few counts. The chain uses TRBV6-5 and TRBJ2-7, with TRBD1 as a possible D gene (6 bases). Trimming took off 2 bases at V and 1 base at J, with 12 bases between the two ends. The CDR3 consists of 15 residues. Germline V gives CDR1 MNHEY, CDR2 SVGAGI. Written as DNA, the CDR3 is TGTGCCAGCAGTTACGCCCCAGGACAGTCCTACGAGCAGTACTTC. It yields the protein CASSYAPGQSYEQYF.

The chain links TRBV11-2 to TRBJ2-7, with TRBD1 as a possible D gene (6 bases). Germline assignment: CDR1 SGHAT and CDR2 FQNNGV. The CDR3 has 17 amino acids. Between the trimmed V and J ends, which lost 5 bases and 0 bases, there was a span of 20 bases. The CDR3, as DNA: TGTGCCAGCAGCACCCGCACCGGACAGCTAGCCTCCTACGAGCAGTACTTC. Translated, it gives CASSTRTGQLASYEQYF.

Regarding this clonotype: A much bigger clone sits one base away, suggesting this may be a read error. This rearrangement joins TRBV7-6 to TRBJ2-7, with D possibly TRBD2 on 5 matching bases. In germline, CDR1 is SGHVS, CDR2 FNYEAQ. The CDR3 runs 13 residues. The CDR3 coding sequence is TGTGCCGGCAGCTTAGCGTGGGGATACGAGCAGTACTTC. Translated, it gives CAGSLAWGYEQYF. The full variable domain, with the rest looked up from reference TRBV7-6 and TRBJ2-7, is GAGVSQSPRYKVTKRGQDVALRCDPISGHVSLYWYRQALGQGPEFLTYFNYEAQQDKSGLPNDRFSAERPEGSISTLTIQRTEQRDSAMYRCAGSLAWGYEQYFGPGTRLTVT.

On this clonotype: Being one base from a much bigger clone, this may be a read error. In this CDR3 the conserved last residue, phenylalanine or tryptophan, is missing, so a read error is likely. The chain is built from TRBV7-9 and TRBJ1-5; D not certain. The CDR3 runs to 13 residues. The germline gives CDR1 SEHNR, CDR2 FQNEAQ (reference sequence). V lost 4 bases, J lost 4 bases, and 8 bases lay in between. CDR3 sequence (DNA): TGTGCCAGCAGCTCAGCAGTGAATCAGCCCCAGCATTCT. This codes for CASSSAVNQPQHS.

This clonotype has only a few counts. The CDR3 DNA sequence: TGTGCCAGCAGTTTCCAGGGAGGGCCACGAGAGACCCAGTACTTC. Its translation: CASSFQGGPRETQYF. V usage is TRBV6-5 and J usage is TRBJ2-5; 7 bases are shared with TRBD2. CDR3 length: 15 residues. V shed 4 bases, J shed 4 bases, and the junction held 9 bases outside the gene matches. Germline-derived CDR1 and CDR2 are MNHEY and SVGAGI.

CDR3 residues: CASGWLASTDTQYF. The CDR3 nucleotides read TGTGCCAGCGGTTGGCTCGCATCCACAGATACGCAGTATTTT. The chain employs TRBV6-2 or TRBV6-3 and TRBJ2-3; D gene ambiguous. CDR3 size: 14 residues. V was cut by 8 bases and J by 2 bases, with 14 bases left in between. Germline V gives CDR1 MNHEY, CDR2 SVGEGT.

The chain couples TRBV4-3 to TRBJ2-3; D tentatively reads TRBD1 or TRBD2 (5 bases each). Germline CDR1 and CDR2: LGHNA and YSLEER. The length of the CDR3 is 17 residues. Between the trimmed V and J ends, which lost 0 bases and 3 bases, there was a span of 16 bases. CDR3 DNA: TGCGCCAGCAGCCAAGATTGGGACGCCACCGGGACAGATACGCAGTATTTT. Protein product: CASSQDWDATGTDTQYF.

This clonotype was seen at least ten times. CDR3 loop: CASSLIVADEQFF. In DNA form, the CDR3 reads TGTGCCAGCAGCCTAATAGTAGCGGATGAGCAGTTCTTC. This chain connects TRBV3-1 to TRBJ2-1, with a weak D call TRBD2 (6 bases). This CDR3 contains 13 residues. Trimming removed 4 bases at V and 8 bases at J, with 12 bases between. CDR1 LGHDT and CDR2 YNNKEL come from the germline V gene (reference sequence).

As concerns this clonotype: Possible read error: a much larger clone is one base away. V is TRBV28 and J is TRBJ1-1; no firm D call. The CDR3 is 12 residues long. The germline gives CDR1 MDHEN, CDR2 SYDVKM. CDR3 nucleotides: TGTGCCAGCAGTTCGGTAAGGACTGTAGCTTTCTTT. Its translation: CASSSVRTVAFF. The full variable domain, completed using reference TRBV28 and TRBJ1-1, is DVKVTQSSRYLVKRTGEKVFLECVQDMDHENMFWYRQDPGLGLRLIYFSYDVKMKEKGDIPEGYSVSREKKERFSLILESASTNQTSMYLCASSSVRTVAFFGQGTRLTVV.

The chain carries TRBV6-2 or TRBV6-3 and TRBJ2-5, with D uncertain. Germline V gene lookup returns CDR1 MNHEY and CDR2 SVGEGT. The CDR3 length is 13 residues. Between the trimmed V and J ends, which lost 6 bases and 4 bases, there was a span of 12 bases. The CDR3 region has the DNA TGTGCCAGCAGGCGACGGTCAGGAGAGACCCAGTACTTC. Encoded protein: CASRRRSGETQYF.

The sample holds a few counts of this clonotype. V and J are TRBV4-1 and TRBJ1-5; D uncertain. This CDR3 comprises 14 residues. Trimming pared 2 bases from V and 7 bases from J, leaving 12 bases between. Germline CDR1 and CDR2: MGHRA and YSYEKL. CDR3 loop: CASSQSEGSQPQHF. CDR3 DNA sequence: TGCGCCAGCAGCCAATCTGAGGGAAGCCAGCCCCAGCATTTT.

With respect to this clonotype: A much larger clone is a single base away; this may be a read error. The chain employs TRBV12-5 and TRBJ2-3; 7 positions agree with TRBD2. Germline V gives CDR1 LGHNT, CDR2 FRNRAP. The CDR3 extends over 16 amino acids. J gave up 2 bases and V 3 bases, and 8 bases lay outside the gene matches. CDR3 bases: TGTGCTAGTGGTTTTAACCTAGCGGTGCCCACAGATACGCAGTATTTT. This sequence encodes CASGFNLAVPTDTQYF.

This clonotype was seen more than once but under ten times. One end of the junction fails to match germline, which may point to a read error. The V call is TRBV2, the J call TRBJ1-4; D gene uncertain. CDR3 length: 13 residues. The V gene's germline CDR1 is SNHLY and CDR2 FYNNEI. CDR3 in DNA: TGTGCCGGCAGTCCCGGGGATAATGAAAAACTGTTTTTT. It codes for CAGSPGDNEKLFF.

A word on this clonotype: This sequence may be a read error, since a much larger clone differs from it by one base. The V and J genes are TRBV30 and TRBJ2-3, with D maybe TRBD1 (6 bases). The J call may be faulty, since TRBJ1-5 better matches the DNA end. Germline V gene lookup returns CDR1 GTSNPN and CDR2 SVGIG (reference sequence). The length of the CDR3 is 13 residues. CDR3 region: CAWNGGRTDTQHF. CDR3 bases: TGTGCCTGGAACGGGGGGCGGACAGATACGCAGCATTTT.

This clonotype was seen a handful of times. The missing conserved phenylalanine or tryptophan at the end of this CDR3 makes a read error likely. The V and J genes are TRBV19 and TRBJ1-5, with D maybe TRBD1 (6 bases). The V gene lost 3 bases and the J gene lost 7 bases, with 13 bases spanning the gap. The CDR3 is made up of 14 amino acids. Per the germline V gene, CDR1 is LNHDA and CDR2 is SQIVND (reference sequence). The CDR3 sequence: CASSMIQGYQPQHS. CDR3 DNA: TGTGCCAGTAGTATGATACAGGGTTACCAGCCCCAGCATTCT.

This chain joins TRBV4-1 and TRBJ2-3, with D possibly being TRBD1 (6 bases). This CDR3 contains 16 residues. Trimming cost V 3 bases and J 1 base, with 14 bases left between them. Germline CDR1 and CDR2: MGHRA and YSYEKL. CDR3 sequence (DNA): TGCGCCAGCAGCCAGCAACTTCCAGGGGGCACAGATACGCAGTATTTT. The encoded protein is CASSQQLPGGTDTQYF.

Of note for this clonotype: The CDR3 carries no conserved terminal phenylalanine or tryptophan, so it likely arises from a read error. The rearrangement joins TRBV4-1 to TRBJ1-5; no definite D call. The CDR3 has 16 amino acids. CDR1 and CDR2 from the germline V gene are MGHRA and YSYEKL. Trimming took off 3 bases at V and 2 bases at J, with 14 bases between the two ends. The CDR3 coding sequence is TGCGCCAGCAGCCATCACACGGGTAGGGGCAATCAGCCCCAGCATTTA. As protein: CASSHHTGRGNQPQHL.

Worth noting for this clonotype: This may be a read error: a much more frequent sequence differs by one nucleotide. The rearrangement links TRBV4-1 to TRBJ2-7; D is uncertain. The CDR3 has 12 residues. Germline-derived CDR1 and CDR2 are MGHRA and YSYEKL. The CDR3 loop is CARSRGKYEQYF. The CDR3 DNA is TGCGCCCGCAGCCGAGGAAAGTACGAGCAGTACTTC.

This clonotype showed up just once. V usage is TRBV9 and J usage is TRBJ1-1; D uncertain. This CDR3 has 16 amino acids. Trimming removed 0 bases from V and 4 bases from J, with 16 bases in between. CDR1 and CDR2 (germline): SGDLS, YYNGEE. The CDR3 coding sequence is TGTGCCAGCAGCGTAGAATCAGTGGAGAAGAGCACTGAAGCTTTCTTT. As protein: CASSVESVEKSTEAFF. Drawing the rest from reference TRBV9 and TRBJ1-1, the complete variable domain is DSGVTQTPKHLITATGQRVTLRCSPRSGDLSVYWYQQSLDQGLQFLIQYYNGEERAKGNILERFSAQQFPDLHSELNLSSLELGDSALYFCASSVESVEKSTEAFFGQGTRLTVV.